The sequence of this TCR beta chain was determined in a study of cytomegalovirus exposure and HLA in healthy donors. About this clone: No antigen is known for it.

Findings of the study overall: Later on, a genetic analysis was performed. It linked a missense variant in DCLRE1C with V- and J-gene trimming of TCR beta.

The germline gives CDR1 SGHKS, CDR2 YYEKEE (reference sequence). V lost 0 bases, J lost 7 bases, and 0 bases stayed unmatched. The CDR3 is 12 amino acids. Donors likely had unrecorded immune exposures despite being nominally healthy when sampled. 13 Jbeta primers and 60 Vbeta primers were used for the PCR. Assay used: immunoSEQ multiplex PCR; TCRdb lists only in-frame clones, some missing. This sample yields around 170,000 clones, of which around four fifths are seen a single time; approximately 0.8% belongs to the top ten. The sequenced material came from PBMCs. The genes are TRBV5-5 and TRBJ1-1, with 7 bases matching TRBD1. This sequence originates from a woman in her late teens or twenties in good health and CMV-seronegative. The CDR3 region is CASSLGDSEAFF. The CDR3, as DNA: TGTGCCAGCAGCTTGGGGGACAGTGAAGCTTTCTTT.